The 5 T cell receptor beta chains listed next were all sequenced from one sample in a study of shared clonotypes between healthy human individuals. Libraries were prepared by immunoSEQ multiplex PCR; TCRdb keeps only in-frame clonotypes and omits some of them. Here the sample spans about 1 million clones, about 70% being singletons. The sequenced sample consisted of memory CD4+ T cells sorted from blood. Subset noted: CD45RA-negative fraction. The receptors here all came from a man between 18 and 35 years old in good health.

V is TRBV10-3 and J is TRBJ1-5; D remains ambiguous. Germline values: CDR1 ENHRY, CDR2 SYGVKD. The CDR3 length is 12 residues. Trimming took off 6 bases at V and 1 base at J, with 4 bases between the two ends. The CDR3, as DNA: TGTGCCATCAGGGAGAGCAATCAGCCCCAGCATTTT. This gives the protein CAIRESNQPQHF.

The CDR3, as DNA: TGCGCCAGCAGCCAAGATGCGGGGGAGCAGTACTTC. Its protein is CASSQDAGEQYF. The chain uses TRBV4-1 and TRBJ2-7, with a weak D call TRBD2 (6 bases). In germline, CDR1 is MGHRA, CDR2 YSYEKL. V was cut by 0 bases and J by 7 bases, with 7 bases left in between. The CDR3 sequence is 12 residues long.

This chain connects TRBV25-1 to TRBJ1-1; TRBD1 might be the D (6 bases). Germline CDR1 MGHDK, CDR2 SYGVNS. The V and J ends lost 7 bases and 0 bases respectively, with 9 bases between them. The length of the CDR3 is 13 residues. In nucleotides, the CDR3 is TGTGCCAGCATAGCAGGGGTGAACACTGAAGCTTTCTTT. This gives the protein CASIAGVNTEAFF. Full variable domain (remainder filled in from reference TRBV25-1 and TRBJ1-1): EADIYQTPRYLVIGTGKKITLECSQTMGHDKMYWYQQDPGMELHLIHYSYGVNSTEKGDLSSESTVSRIRTEHFPLTLESARPSHTSQYLCASIAGVNTEAFFGQGTRLTVV.

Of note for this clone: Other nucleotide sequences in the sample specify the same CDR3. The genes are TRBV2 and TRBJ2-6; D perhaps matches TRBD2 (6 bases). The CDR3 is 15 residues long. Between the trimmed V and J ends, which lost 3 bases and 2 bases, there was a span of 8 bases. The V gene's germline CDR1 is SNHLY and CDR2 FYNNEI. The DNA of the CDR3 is TGTGCCAGCAGTGAGGAGGGAGCTGGGGCCAACGTCCTGACTTTC. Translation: CASSEEGAGANVLTF.

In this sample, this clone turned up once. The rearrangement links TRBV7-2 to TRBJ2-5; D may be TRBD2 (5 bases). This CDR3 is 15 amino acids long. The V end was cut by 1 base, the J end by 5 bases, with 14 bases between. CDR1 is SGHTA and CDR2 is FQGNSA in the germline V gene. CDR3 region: CASSLGVAGGETQYF. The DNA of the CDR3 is TGTGCCAGCAGCTTAGGTGTTGCGGGCGGGGAGACCCAGTACTTC.